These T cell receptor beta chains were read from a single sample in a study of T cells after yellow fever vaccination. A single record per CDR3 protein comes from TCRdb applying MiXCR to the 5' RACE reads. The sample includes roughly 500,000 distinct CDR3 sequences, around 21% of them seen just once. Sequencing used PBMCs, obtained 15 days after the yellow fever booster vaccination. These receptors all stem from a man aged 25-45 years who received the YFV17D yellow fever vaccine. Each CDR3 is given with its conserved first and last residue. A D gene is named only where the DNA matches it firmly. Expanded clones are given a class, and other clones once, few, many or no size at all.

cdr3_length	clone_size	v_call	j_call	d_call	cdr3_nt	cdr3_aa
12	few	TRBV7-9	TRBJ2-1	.	TGTGCCAGCAGCAGACTAGTAAATGAGCAGTTCTTC	CASSRLVNEQFF
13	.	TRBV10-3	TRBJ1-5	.	TGTGCCGTCTCCTGGGGAGTCGATCAGCCCCAGCATTTT	CAVSWGVDQPQHF
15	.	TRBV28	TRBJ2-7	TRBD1	TGTGCCAGCAGCCAGACCGGGGACAGGTGGTACGAGCAGTACTTC	CASSQTGDRWYEQYF
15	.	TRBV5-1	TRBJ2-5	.	TGCGCCAGCAGCGTAAACCTAGCCCGGGGAGAGACCCAGTACTTC	CASSVNLARGETQYF
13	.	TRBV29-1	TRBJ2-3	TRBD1	TGCAGCGTGCAACTGACAGGGCCCGGTACGCAGTATTTT	CSVQLTGPGTQYF
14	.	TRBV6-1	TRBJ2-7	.	TGTGCCAGCTTTCCGGGACACTACTCCTACGAGCAGTACTTC	CASFPGHYSYEQYF
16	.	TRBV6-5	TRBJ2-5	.	TGTGCCAGCAGATACCTGTTAGGGCGAAATCAAGAGACCCAGTACTTC	CASRYLLGRNQETQYF
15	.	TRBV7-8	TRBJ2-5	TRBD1	TGTGCCAGCAGCGTCGGACAGGGAAGAACAGAGACCCAGTACTTC	CASSVGQGRTETQYF
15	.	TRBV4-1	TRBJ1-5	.	TGCGCCAGCAGCCAAGATTCTCGGGGTCTCCAGCCCCAGCATTTT	CASSQDSRGLQPQHF
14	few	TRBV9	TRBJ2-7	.	TGTGCCAGCAGCTTCCGAGACAGGCCCCACGAGCAGTACTTC	CASSFRDRPHEQYF
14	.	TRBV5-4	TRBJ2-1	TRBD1	TGTGCCAGCAGCGCGCCGGGACAGGGGACTGAGCAGTTCTTC	CASSAPGQGTEQFF
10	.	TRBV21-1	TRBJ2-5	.	TGTGCCAACGTACAAGAGACCCAGTACTTC	CANVQETQYF
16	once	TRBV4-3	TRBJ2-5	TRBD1	TGCGCCAGCAGCCAAAGGGACAGGGGGCTCGAAGAGACCCAGTACTTC	CASSQRDRGLEETQYF
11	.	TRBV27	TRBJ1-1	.	TGTGCCAGCAAATGGAACACTGAAGCTTTCTTT	CASKWNTEAFF
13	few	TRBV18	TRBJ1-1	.	TGTGCCAGCTCACCAATTGACAACACTGAAGCTTTCTTT	CASSPIDNTEAFF
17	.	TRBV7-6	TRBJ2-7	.	TGTGCCAGCAGCCGAACTTCTGGTGGGACAAGCTCCTACGAGCAGTACTTC	CASSRTSGGTSSYEQYF
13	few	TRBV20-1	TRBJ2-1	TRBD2	TGCAGTGCCCATAAGGGGGCGGGAGGGCCGCGGTTCTTC	CSAHKGAGGPRFF
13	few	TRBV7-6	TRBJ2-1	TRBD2	TGTGCCAGCAGTCCTCTAGCGGGAGATGAGCAGTTCTTC	CASSPLAGDEQFF
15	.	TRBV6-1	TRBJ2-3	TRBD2	TGTGCCAGCAGCCACGGGGAGGGCGGGCCAGATACGCAGTATTTT	CASSHGEGGPDTQYF
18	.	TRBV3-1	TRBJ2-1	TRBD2	TGTGCCAGCAGCCCAGCTACTATCCTAGCGGGAGGGGGGAATGAGCAGTTCTTC	CASSPATILAGGGNEQFF
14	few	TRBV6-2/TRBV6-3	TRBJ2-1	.	TGTGCCAGCATGCTGCGACCTTCCTACAATGAGCAGTTCTTC	CASMLRPSYNEQFF
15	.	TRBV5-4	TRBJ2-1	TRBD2	TGTGCCAGCAGCACCATAGCGGGAGGGGTCAATGAGCAGTTCTTC	CASSTIAGGVNEQFF
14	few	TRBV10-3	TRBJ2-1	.	TGTGCCATCAGTGAGGAACAGGCTTACAATGAGCAGTTCTTC	CAISEEQAYNEQFF
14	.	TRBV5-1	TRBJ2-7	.	TGCGCCAGCAGCTTAAATGGACAGACCTACGAGCAGTACTTC	CASSLNGQTYEQYF
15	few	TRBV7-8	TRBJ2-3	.	TGTGCCAGCAGCCGAAAAACCCCTAGCACAGATACGCAGTATTTT	CASSRKTPSTDTQYF
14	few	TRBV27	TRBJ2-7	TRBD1	TGTGCCAGCAGTTTCCGACAGGGCCTTCGCGAGCAGTACTTC	CASSFRQGLREQYF
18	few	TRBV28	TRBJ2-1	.	TGTGCCAGCGACGGGACGGGGACGCACAAAGGGGTTTACAATGAGCAGTTCTTC	CASDGTGTHKGVYNEQFF
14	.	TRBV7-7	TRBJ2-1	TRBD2	TGTGCTAGCAGCTTAGTTGCGGGAGGCGGTGAGCAGTTCTTC	CASSLVAGGGEQFF
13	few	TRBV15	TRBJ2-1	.	TGTGCCACCAGCAGAGATCTAGAAAATGAGCAGTTCTTC	CATSRDLENEQFF
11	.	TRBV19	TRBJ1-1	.	TGTGCCAGTAGTATGGACCGTGAAGCTTTCTTT	CASSMDREAFF
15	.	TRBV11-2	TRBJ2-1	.	TGTGCCAGCAGCCGAAGACGAAGCTCCTACAATGAGCAGTTCTTC	CASSRRRSSYNEQFF
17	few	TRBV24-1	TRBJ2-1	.	TGTGCCACCAGTGATGCCCCGGGACCTACACCAACTGATGAGCAGTTCTTC	CATSDAPGPTPTDEQFF
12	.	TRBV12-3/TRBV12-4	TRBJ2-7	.	TGTGCCAGCAGACCAAACAGCTACGAGCAGTACTTC	CASRPNSYEQYF
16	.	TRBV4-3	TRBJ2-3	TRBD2	TGCGCCAGCAGCCAAGTAGCGGGAGGGAGCACAGATACGCAGTATTTT	CASSQVAGGSTDTQYF
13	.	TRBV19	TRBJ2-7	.	TGTGCCAGTAGTACAGCAGCGGATTACGAGCAGTACTTC	CASSTAADYEQYF
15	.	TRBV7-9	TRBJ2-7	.	TGTGCCAGCAGCACCTCTAGCGCCAGCTCCTACGAGCAGTACTTC	CASSTSSASSYEQYF
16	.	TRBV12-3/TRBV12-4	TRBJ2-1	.	TGTGCCAGCACTCCCGAGCGACGCGGCCAATACAATGAGCAGTTCTTC	CASTPERRGQYNEQFF
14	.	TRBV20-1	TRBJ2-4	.	TGCAGTGCTAGTGCAGCCCTAGCCAAAAACATTCAGTACTTC	CSASAALAKNIQYF
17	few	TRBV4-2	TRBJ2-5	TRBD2	TGTGCCAGCAGCCAAGGCTCGCGCGGGAGCAAGGAAGAGACCCAGTACTTC	CASSQGSRGSKEETQYF
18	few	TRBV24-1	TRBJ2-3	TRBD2	TGTGCCACCAGTGATTCGGGACTAGCGGGAGCGGGGGCAGATACGCAGTATTTT	CATSDSGLAGAGADTQYF
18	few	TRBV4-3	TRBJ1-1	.	TGCGCCAGCAGCCAAGATCTCGCGGGGGGAGTTGTGAACACTGAAGCTTTCTTT	CASSQDLAGGVVNTEAFF
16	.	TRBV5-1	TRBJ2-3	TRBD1	TGCGCCAGCAGCTTGACCGGGACAGGGAATACAGATACGCAGTATTTT	CASSLTGTGNTDTQYF
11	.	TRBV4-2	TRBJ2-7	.	TGTGCCAGCAGCCAGGGGTCAAGTCAGTACTTC	CASSQGSSQYF
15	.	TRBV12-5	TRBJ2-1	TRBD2	TGTGCTAGTGGCTCGGGACTAGCGGGTTACAATGAGCAGTTCTTC	CASGSGLAGYNEQFF